The 18 T cell receptor beta chains below all came from one sample that was sequenced in a study of OX40 agonist ivuxolimab in advanced cancers. Assay: immunoSEQ multiplex PCR; the TCRdb copy retains only in-frame clones and omits some. The sample consists of tens of thousands of clones, approximately 80% of them appearing once. The specimen was CD4+ or CD8+ T cells sorted from blood, collected in a trial of the OX40 agonist ivuxolimab. These receptors came from an adult with an advanced solid tumor such as melanoma, head and neck, liver or kidney cancer.

This sequence joins TRBV19 and TRBJ2-3; D gene unclear. Trimming shortened V by 7 bases and J by 0 bases, and 8 bases separated the two germline ends. Germline CDR1 reads LNHDA; CDR2 reads SQIVND (reference sequence). The CDR3 consists of 13 residues. CDR3 nucleotide sequence: TGTGCCAGTATGAGTGCTAGCACAGATACGCAGTATTTT. Amino acid sequence: CASMSASTDTQYF.

V usage is TRBV5-6 and J usage is TRBJ2-6; TRBD1 aligns across 8 bases. This CDR3 has 18 amino acids. Germline lookup yields CDR1 SGHDT and CDR2 YYEEEE. The ends lost 4 bases at V and 3 bases at J; junction bases unmatched: 12. CDR3 residues: CASSERTRGLSGANVLTF. DNA for the CDR3: TGTGCCAGCAGCGAGAGAACCAGGGGGCTGAGTGGGGCCAACGTCCTGACTTTC.

V usage is TRBV7-2 and J usage is TRBJ2-3, with D uncertain. The CDR3 has 14 amino acids. The V end was cut by 1 base, the J end by 8 bases, with 13 bases between. Germline values: CDR1 SGHTA, CDR2 FQGNSA. The chain's CDR3 is CASSLGQTQITQYF. The CDR3 coding sequence is TGTGCCAGCAGCTTAGGGCAAACACAGATTACGCAGTATTTT.

V is TRBV5-1 and J is TRBJ2-3; D unresolved. V was cut by 0 bases and J by 4 bases, with 6 bases left in between. Germline CDR1 SGHRS, CDR2 YFSETQ. The CDR3 runs to 13 residues. Here the CDR3 reads CASSLGSADTQYF. CDR3 DNA sequence: TGCGCCAGCAGCTTGGGGAGCGCAGATACGCAGTATTTT.

The chain couples TRBV5-8 to TRBJ1-1, with 7 bases fitting TRBD1. This CDR3 is built from 16 residues. V lost 2 bases, J lost 2 bases, and 9 bases stayed unmatched. Germline V gene sequence: CDR1 SGHTS, CDR2 YDEGEE. The CDR3 nucleotides read TGTGCCAGCAGCTTCTGGGGACAGCTAGCAAACACTGAAGCTTTCTTT. As protein: CASSFWGQLANTEAFF.

The rearrangement uses TRBV4-2 and TRBJ2-7, with unresolved D. CDR3 length: 16 amino acids. V was shortened by 6 bases and J by 1 base, with 19 bases between the two germline ends. CDR1 and CDR2 (germline): LGHNA, YNFKEQ. The CDR3 sequence is CASRQTGPLISYEQYF. CDR3 in DNA: TGTGCCAGCAGGCAGACCGGGCCCTTGATTTCCTACGAGCAGTACTTC.

The chain couples TRBV5-1 to TRBJ2-5, with 10 positions matching TRBD1. Germline CDR1 and CDR2: SGHRS and YFSETQ. The trim removed 6 bases at V and 5 bases at J, leaving 7 bases unmatched. The CDR3 consists of 14 residues. The CDR3 loop is CASTLTGGAETQYF. CDR3 nucleotides: TGCGCCAGCACCCTGACAGGGGGCGCGGAGACCCAGTACTTC.

In nucleotides, the CDR3 is TGTGCCAGCAGCTTACCCCTAGCGGGAGGAAGGGAAGAGACCCAGTACTTC. Translated: CASSLPLAGGREETQYF. V gene TRBV7-8 combines with J gene TRBJ2-5; 11 bases line up with TRBD2. V dropped 2 bases and J dropped 3; count of bases not matched to a gene: 8. The CDR3 consists of 17 residues. Per the germline V gene, CDR1 is SGHVS and CDR2 is FQNEAQ.

The V call is TRBV27, the J call TRBJ1-1, with 7 bases aligning to TRBD1. V trimming: 5 bases; J trimming: 0 bases; junction bases outside the gene matches: 6. CDR3 length: 15 residues. Germline-derived CDR1 and CDR2 are MNHEY and SMNVEV (reference sequence). This CDR3 reads CASSPPTGLNTEAFF. The DNA for the CDR3 is TGTGCCAGCAGTCCCCCGACAGGGTTGAACACTGAAGCTTTCTTT.

This clone was observed a few times. The chain has TRBV5-1 and TRBJ2-3; D unresolved. Trimming removed 2 bases from V and 1 base from J, with 5 bases in between. The CDR3 sequence is 13 residues long. Germline-derived CDR1 and CDR2 are SGHRS and YFSETQ. The DNA for the CDR3 is TGCGCCAGCAGCTTCCGGGGCACAGATACGCAGTATTTT. Protein: CASSFRGTDTQYF.

Only one count was recorded for this clone. The chain recombines TRBV11-2 with TRBJ2-3; a weak D match, TRBD2 (6 bases). This CDR3 region has 15 residues. Germline V lookup: CDR1 SGHAT, CDR2 FQNNGV. The V gene lost 3 bases and the J gene lost 4 bases, with 14 bases spanning the gap. For the CDR3, the DNA is TGTGCCAGCAGCTTCGGGGGAAGGACGGCAGATACGCAGTATTTT. Its protein is CASSFGGRTADTQYF.

V gene TRBV9 combines with J gene TRBJ2-7, with TRBD1 matching over 9 bases. V lost 3 bases to trimming and J lost 4 bases; unmatched junction nucleotides: 5. Germline V gene sequence: CDR1 SGDLS, CDR2 YYNGEE. The CDR3 has 14 residues. The DNA of the CDR3 is TGTGCCAGCAGCGCCTCGGGACAGGGATACGAGCAGTACTTC. As protein: CASSASGQGYEQYF.

The rearrangement joins TRBV4-3 to TRBJ1-2; D is uncertain. The germline V gene encodes CDR1 LGHNA and CDR2 YSLEER. V was shortened by 4 bases and J by 7 bases, with 13 bases between the two germline ends. The CDR3 is 13 amino acids. CDR3 DNA sequence: TGCGCCAGCAGCCCACAAAGGCGGGCTGGCTACACCTTC. It codes for CASSPQRRAGYTF.

CDR3: CASSLVPKDTQYF. The CDR3 DNA is TGTGCCAGCAGCTTAGTACCAAAGGATACGCAGTATTTT. V usage is TRBV7-8 and J usage is TRBJ2-3; D unresolved. This CDR3 comprises 13 residues. V lost 1 base, J lost 6 bases, and 8 bases lay in between. Germline CDR1 and CDR2: SGHVS and FQNEAQ.

This clone has just a few counts. The chain is built from TRBV11-1 and TRBJ2-1; D perhaps matches TRBD1 (5 bases). V lost 1 base to trimming and J lost 5 bases, with 9 bases between them. This CDR3 spans 14 amino acids. Germline V gives CDR1 SGHAT, CDR2 FQDESV (reference sequence). The CDR3 reads CASSLVAGNNEQFF. As DNA, the CDR3 is TGTGCCAGCAGCTTAGTGGCAGGGAACAATGAGCAGTTCTTC.

This clone was counted between two and nine times. V is TRBV5-1 and J is TRBJ2-5, with TRBD1 matching 9 bases. Germline V gene data show CDR1 as SGHRS and CDR2 as YFSETQ. V was pared by 5 bases and J by 4 bases, with 6 bases of the junction left unmatched. This CDR3 has 14 residues. The CDR3 nucleotides read TGCGCCAGCAGTCCACAGGGGGCTGGAGAGACCCAGTACTTC. Its translation is CASSPQGAGETQYF.

The chain couples TRBV7-2 to TRBJ1-2; D remains unclear. The germline V gene has CDR1 SGHTA and CDR2 FQGNSA. Trimming removed 5 bases from V and 7 bases from J, with 26 bases in between. This CDR3 region has 17 residues. The CDR3 region is CASSVPALFPIPGGYTF. The CDR3 DNA reads as TGTGCCAGCAGCGTACCTGCTCTGTTTCCCATTCCGGGTGGCTACACCTTC.

In this sample, this clone turned up a few times. The chain combines TRBV7-6 with TRBJ2-3; 7 nucleotides line up with TRBD2. CDR1 and CDR2 from the germline V gene are SGHVS and FNYEAQ. Trimming cost V 0 bases and J 11 bases; bases outside gene matches: 8. The CDR3 totals 14 residues. CDR3 coding DNA: TGTGCCAGCAGCTTAGCCAGCGGGGACGGGGGGCAGTATTTT. Translation: CASSLASGDGGQYF.